This T cell receptor (beta chain) was profiled in a study of blood T cell repertoires in COVID-19. In the study overall: There were acute and convalescent COVID-19 samples, and they came from the United States, Italy and Spain. Nucleic acid was either cDNA or gDNA, and it came from T cells, B-cell-depleted T cells, or PBMCs.

Assay used: immunoSEQ multiplex PCR; TCRdb lists only in-frame clones, some missing. The table includes 400,000 or so clones, around 87% detected once. The sequenced sample consisted of peripheral blood. The receptor was derived from a human donor in a cohort sampled during active COVID-19.

Here the CDR3 DNA reads TGTGCCAGCAGTTCCCATCCGGACAGGGGAGGCGAAAAACTGTTTTTT. This sequence encodes CASSSHPDRGGEKLFF. V is TRBV28 and J is TRBJ1-4; 9 nucleotides agree with TRBD1. V lost 4 bases to trimming and J lost 8 bases; unmatched junction nucleotides: 11. Germline CDR1 MDHEN, CDR2 SYDVKM. The CDR3 runs to 16 residues.